Sequencing of this T cell receptor beta chain was carried out in a study of blood T cells in healthy people across ages. Study-level results: In long-lived donors, naive CD4+ cell counts and diversity exceeded those of aged donors. Estimated diversity across one million T cells was deemed an underestimate.

This clonotype was counted a few times. Its antigen remains unknown. Donors were healthy Caucasian individuals from Russia aged about 6 to 95. PCR was performed a second time for roughly 7 to 12 cycles using a sample-barcoded 5' primer and a J-beta primer mix. With 12 random nucleotides, a template-switch adaptor tagged each individual cDNA molecule. TCRdb reprocessed the 5' RACE reads with MiXCR, giving one entry per CDR3 protein. Of 910,000 or so distinct CDR3 sequences listed, just over 50% are singletons. CDR1 is MDHEN and CDR2 is SYDVKM in the germline V gene. The CDR3 runs to 12 residues. The V gene lost 7 bases and the J gene lost 4 bases, with 10 bases spanning the gap.

This clonotype originated in an older woman in good health. Specimen: blood. The J gene is TRBJ2-5, the V gene TRBV28; D is unresolved. This chain's CDR3 is CASMGLRETQYF. The CDR3 DNA follows: TGTGCCAGCATGGGGTTGAGAGAGACCCAGTACTTC.